This T cell receptor (beta chain) was sequenced for a study of blood T cell repertoires in COVID-19. The overall study: Italy, Spain and the United States were the sources of the convalescent and acute COVID-19 samples. Sample material is recorded as cDNA or gDNA derived from T cells, B-cell-depleted T cells, or PBMCs.

J lost 7 bases, V lost 1 base, and 8 bases had no gene match. The CDR3 is 16 amino acids. The germline CDR1 and CDR2 sequences are SEHNR and FQNEAQ (reference sequence). Original processing notes: Amplification of reference gene primers was used by the study to estimate nucleated cell counts. Produced via immunoSEQ multiplex PCR; TCRdb's table is partial and in-frame only. V, J and clone size are taken as reported in that table, and D and trimming were inferred from the DNA itself. The profile shows 250,000 to 300,000 clones, approximately 80% of them singletons. The sample taken for sequencing was peripheral blood. This sequence originates from a woman aged 55 to 70 with active or convalescent COVID-19. V usage is TRBV7-9 and J usage is TRBJ2-1, with TRBD1 identical over 9 bases. CDR3 in amino acids: CASSLDGQGFKNEQFF. DNA for the CDR3: TGTGCCAGCAGCTTAGACGGACAGGGGTTTAAGAATGAGCAGTTCTTC.